This is a list of T cell receptor beta chains from one sample in a study of OX40 agonist ivuxolimab in advanced cancers. The table came from immunoSEQ multiplex PCR; TCRdb's copy has only in-frame clones and leaves some out. The sample consists of 70,000 to 95,000 clones, approximately 85% of them appearing once. The sample consisted of CD4+ or CD8+ T cells sorted from blood, taken in a trial of the OX40 agonist ivuxolimab. All receptors derive from an adult with an advanced solid tumor such as melanoma, head and neck, liver or kidney cancer. The CDR3 runs from the conserved cysteine through the conserved F or W. Each record gives: J gene, V gene, clone size, D gene, CDR3 protein, CDR3 DNA. D genes are given only for firm matches. A clone size is listed for some rows: how often the clone was seen (once, few, many), or a class if it is expanded.

j_call: TRBJ2-7; v_call: TRBV28; clone_size: .; d_call: TRBD1; cdr3_aa: CASSWTGTGQHEQYF; cdr3_nt: TGTGCCAGCAGTTGGACCGGGACAGGGCAACACGAGCAGTACTTC
j_call: TRBJ2-7; v_call: TRBV28; clone_size: .; d_call: TRBD1; cdr3_aa: CASSLRTGNEQYF; cdr3_nt: TGTGCCAGCAGTCTTCGGACAGGGAACGAGCAGTACTTC
j_call: TRBJ1-6; v_call: TRBV4-2; clone_size: .; d_call: .; cdr3_aa: CASSHGYFGSPLHF; cdr3_nt: TGTGCCAGCAGCCATGGTTATTTCGGTTCACCCCTCCACTTT
j_call: TRBJ1-1; v_call: TRBV11-3; clone_size: .; d_call: .; cdr3_aa: CASSLKGLGNTEAFF; cdr3_nt: TGTGCCAGCAGCTTAAAGGGCCTAGGGAACACTGAAGCTTTCTTT
j_call: TRBJ1-1; v_call: TRBV28; clone_size: few; d_call: .; cdr3_aa: CASSFARSEAFF; cdr3_nt: TGTGCCAGCAGTTTTGCGAGGTCTGAAGCTTTCTTT
j_call: TRBJ2-3; v_call: TRBV27; clone_size: once; d_call: .; cdr3_aa: CASSLLGAAPRGQYF; cdr3_nt: TGTGCCAGCAGTTTACTGGGGGCGGCCCCCCGAGGGCAGTATTTT
j_call: TRBJ2-2; v_call: TRBV15; clone_size: .; d_call: TRBD2; cdr3_aa: CATSRDPSGSPWTGELFF; cdr3_nt: TGTGCCACCAGCAGAGATCCTAGCGGGAGCCCGTGGACCGGGGAGCTGTTTTTT
j_call: TRBJ2-1; v_call: TRBV2; clone_size: .; d_call: TRBD2; cdr3_aa: CASSHRLAGEGNEQFF; cdr3_nt: TGTGCCAGCAGTCACCGACTAGCGGGAGAGGGGAATGAGCAGTTCTTC
j_call: TRBJ2-2; v_call: TRBV6-5; clone_size: .; d_call: TRBD2; cdr3_aa: CASSSRTSGRRELFF; cdr3_nt: TGTGCCAGCAGTTCCCGGACTAGCGGGAGAAGGGAGCTGTTTTTT
j_call: TRBJ2-7; v_call: TRBV5-4; clone_size: .; d_call: .; cdr3_aa: CATRPLLAAYEQYF; cdr3_nt: TGTGCAACCAGGCCCCTACTGGCGGCCTACGAGCAGTACTTC
j_call: TRBJ2-2; v_call: TRBV7-3; clone_size: .; d_call: TRBD2; cdr3_aa: CASSSRLADTGELFF; cdr3_nt: TGTGCCAGCAGCTCCCGACTAGCGGACACCGGGGAGCTGTTTTTT
j_call: TRBJ1-1; v_call: TRBV7-2; clone_size: .; d_call: .; cdr3_aa: CASSSRVFGTEAFF; cdr3_nt: TGTGCCAGCAGCTCCAGGGTATTTGGGACTGAAGCTTTCTTT
j_call: TRBJ2-1; v_call: TRBV19; clone_size: .; d_call: TRBD2; cdr3_aa: CASTVRTSSGRDEQFF; cdr3_nt: TGTGCCAGTACCGTTAGGACTAGCTCAGGTCGCGATGAGCAGTTCTTC
j_call: TRBJ2-2; v_call: TRBV6-6; clone_size: .; d_call: .; cdr3_aa: CASSYEFTGELFF; cdr3_nt: TGTGCCAGCAGCTACGAATTTACCGGGGAGCTGTTTTTT
j_call: TRBJ2-7; v_call: TRBV4-3; clone_size: .; d_call: .; cdr3_aa: CASSQDPDEQYF; cdr3_nt: TGCGCCAGCAGCCAAGATCCAGACGAGCAGTACTTC
j_call: TRBJ2-1; v_call: TRBV13; clone_size: .; d_call: TRBD1; cdr3_aa: CASSLGQAEQFF; cdr3_nt: TGTGCCAGCAGCCTTGGACAGGCGGAGCAGTTCTTC
j_call: TRBJ2-2; v_call: TRBV28; clone_size: .; d_call: .; cdr3_aa: CASSLSSWRSHTGELFF; cdr3_nt: TGTGCCAGCAGTTTATCCTCCTGGAGGAGTCACACCGGGGAGCTGTTTTTT
j_call: TRBJ2-7; v_call: TRBV25-1; clone_size: .; d_call: .; cdr3_aa: CASSVLREQYF; cdr3_nt: TGTGCCAGCAGCGTCTTACGGGAGCAGTACTTC
j_call: TRBJ1-1; v_call: TRBV9; clone_size: .; d_call: .; cdr3_aa: CASSVGYGVTNTEAFF; cdr3_nt: TGTGCCAGCAGCGTAGGGTATGGGGTAACGAACACTGAAGCTTTCTTT
j_call: TRBJ2-1; v_call: TRBV19; clone_size: .; d_call: TRBD2; cdr3_aa: CASSETSESSYNEQFF; cdr3_nt: TGTGCCAGTAGCGAGACTAGCGAGAGCTCCTACAATGAGCAGTTCTTC
j_call: TRBJ1-5; v_call: TRBV6-1; clone_size: .; d_call: .; cdr3_aa: CASSSPGEQPQHF; cdr3_nt: TGTGCCAGCAGCTCCCCAGGGGAACAGCCCCAGCATTTT
j_call: TRBJ1-2; v_call: TRBV9; clone_size: .; d_call: .; cdr3_aa: CASSAPGGIYGYTF; cdr3_nt: TGTGCCAGCAGCGCTCCCGGAGGGATTTATGGCTACACCTTC
j_call: TRBJ2-3; v_call: TRBV18; clone_size: .; d_call: .; cdr3_aa: CASSPPSNTDTQYF; cdr3_nt: TGTGCCAGCTCACCACCGAGCAACACAGATACGCAGTATTTT
j_call: TRBJ1-5; v_call: TRBV5-3; clone_size: .; d_call: .; cdr3_aa: CARSLVQGKINQPQHF; cdr3_nt: TGTGCCAGAAGCTTGGTTCAGGGTAAGATCAATCAGCCCCAGCATTTT
j_call: TRBJ1-2; v_call: TRBV5-6; clone_size: .; d_call: TRBD1; cdr3_aa: CASSLGQETYGYTF; cdr3_nt: TGTGCCAGCAGCTTAGGACAGGAGACCTATGGCTACACCTTC
j_call: TRBJ1-2; v_call: TRBV6-1; clone_size: .; d_call: TRBD1; cdr3_aa: CASSDLNIRTGGFYGYTF; cdr3_nt: TGTGCCAGCAGTGATCTTAACATTCGGACAGGGGGGTTTTATGGCTACACCTTC
j_call: TRBJ2-7; v_call: TRBV7-2; clone_size: few; d_call: .; cdr3_aa: CASSLAGEQYF; cdr3_nt: TGTGCCAGCAGCTTAGCGGGGGAGCAGTACTTC
j_call: TRBJ2-5; v_call: TRBV6-5; clone_size: .; d_call: .; cdr3_aa: CASRGLTETQYF; cdr3_nt: TGTGCCAGCAGGGGATTGACCGAGACCCAGTACTTC
j_call: TRBJ2-2; v_call: TRBV5-1; clone_size: .; d_call: .; cdr3_aa: CASRGLTPNTGELFF; cdr3_nt: TGCGCCAGCCGGGGGCTTACACCGAACACCGGGGAGCTGTTTTTT
j_call: TRBJ1-2; v_call: TRBV21-1; clone_size: .; d_call: .; cdr3_aa: CASSKGQFASDSYGGYTF; cdr3_nt: TGTGCCAGCAGCAAAGGCCAATTTGCCTCGGACAGCTACGGCGGCTACACCTTC
j_call: TRBJ1-5; v_call: TRBV2; clone_size: .; d_call: .; cdr3_aa: CASGDRDSNQPQHF; cdr3_nt: TGTGCCAGCGGGGATAGGGACAGCAATCAGCCCCAGCATTTT
j_call: TRBJ2-1; v_call: TRBV4-1; clone_size: .; d_call: .; cdr3_aa: CASTWVGNNEQFF; cdr3_nt: TGCGCCAGCACCTGGGTGGGAAACAATGAGCAGTTCTTC
j_call: TRBJ2-5; v_call: TRBV5-4; clone_size: .; d_call: .; cdr3_aa: CASSYPVGHQETQYF; cdr3_nt: TGTGCCAGCAGCTACCCGGTGGGACACCAAGAGACCCAGTACTTC
j_call: TRBJ2-7; v_call: TRBV18; clone_size: once; d_call: .; cdr3_aa: CASSPSRGKGHEQYF; cdr3_nt: TGTGCCAGCTCACCCTCGCGCGGGAAGGGCCACGAGCAGTACTTC
j_call: TRBJ1-1; v_call: TRBV5-1; clone_size: .; d_call: .; cdr3_aa: CASSLEQNTEAFF; cdr3_nt: TGCGCCAGCAGCTTGGAACAGAACACTGAAGCTTTCTTT
j_call: TRBJ1-4; v_call: TRBV7-2; clone_size: .; d_call: .; cdr3_aa: CASAWAGKNNEKLFF; cdr3_nt: TGTGCCAGCGCTTGGGCAGGGAAAAATAATGAAAAACTGTTTTTT
j_call: TRBJ1-5; v_call: TRBV23-1; clone_size: .; d_call: .; cdr3_aa: CASSHSRDGGNQPQHF; cdr3_nt: TGCGCCAGCAGTCACTCCAGGGATGGGGGCAATCAGCCCCAGCATTTT
j_call: TRBJ1-2; v_call: TRBV18; clone_size: .; d_call: .; cdr3_aa: CASSPPGPDYGYTF; cdr3_nt: TGTGCCAGCTCACCCCCGGGACCTGACTATGGCTACACCTTC
j_call: TRBJ1-1; v_call: TRBV4-3; clone_size: .; d_call: TRBD1; cdr3_aa: CASSQEGRGAVRDTEAFF; cdr3_nt: TGCGCCAGCAGCCAAGAGGGCAGGGGGGCCGTACGGGACACTGAAGCTTTCTTT
j_call: TRBJ2-5; v_call: TRBV15; clone_size: .; d_call: TRBD2; cdr3_aa: CATSRSGLAGTQEAQYF; cdr3_nt: TGTGCCACCAGCAGATCAGGACTAGCGGGGACCCAAGAGGCCCAGTACTTC
j_call: TRBJ2-3; v_call: TRBV27; clone_size: .; d_call: .; cdr3_aa: CASRFLFAKFTDTQYF; cdr3_nt: TGTGCCAGCAGATTCCTCTTCGCGAAGTTCACAGATACGCAGTATTTT
j_call: TRBJ2-7; v_call: TRBV6-5; clone_size: .; d_call: TRBD2; cdr3_aa: CASSWTSGPSYEQYF; cdr3_nt: TGTGCCAGCAGCTGGACTAGCGGGCCCTCCTACGAGCAGTACTTC
j_call: TRBJ1-2; v_call: TRBV28; clone_size: .; d_call: .; cdr3_aa: CASSLLFLGYGYTF; cdr3_nt: TGTGCCAGCAGTTTATTGTTTTTGGGCTATGGCTACACCTTC
j_call: TRBJ1-4; v_call: TRBV5-1; clone_size: .; d_call: TRBD1; cdr3_aa: CASSARQGLGEKLFF; cdr3_nt: TGCGCCAGCAGCGCTCGACAGGGACTTGGCGAAAAACTGTTTTTT
j_call: TRBJ2-1; v_call: TRBV5-6; clone_size: .; d_call: TRBD1; cdr3_aa: CASSRDRSSSYNEQFF; cdr3_nt: TGTGCCAGCAGCCGGGACAGGTCCAGCTCCTACAATGAGCAGTTCTTC
j_call: TRBJ2-1; v_call: TRBV7-9; clone_size: .; d_call: .; cdr3_aa: CASSLQGSGNEQFF; cdr3_nt: TGTGCCAGCAGCTTACAAGGTAGTGGTAATGAGCAGTTCTTC
j_call: TRBJ1-5; v_call: TRBV6-1; clone_size: .; d_call: .; cdr3_aa: CASSRLPGNQPQHF; cdr3_nt: TGTGCCAGCAGTAGACTACCCGGCAATCAGCCCCAGCATTTT
j_call: TRBJ1-6; v_call: TRBV14; clone_size: .; d_call: .; cdr3_aa: CASSHGGSPLHF; cdr3_nt: TGTGCCAGCAGCCACGGGGGCTCACCCCTCCACTTT
j_call: TRBJ1-5; v_call: TRBV6-1; clone_size: .; d_call: TRBD1; cdr3_aa: CASSRRDSSNQPQHF; cdr3_nt: TGTGCCAGCAGTCGCCGGGACAGTAGCAATCAGCCCCAGCATTTT
j_call: TRBJ2-1; v_call: TRBV5-1; clone_size: .; d_call: TRBD1; cdr3_aa: CASSGSHGTGAYNEQFF; cdr3_nt: TGCGCCAGCAGCGGGAGCCACGGGACAGGGGCCTACAATGAGCAGTTCTTC
j_call: TRBJ1-2; v_call: TRBV28; clone_size: few; d_call: .; cdr3_aa: CASRSGRERYGYTF; cdr3_nt: TGTGCCAGCCGCAGCGGCAGGGAGCGCTATGGCTACACCTTC